These 18 T cell receptor beta chains were all obtained from the same sample, sequenced in a study of cytomegalovirus exposure and HLA in healthy donors. PCR employed 60 Vbeta and 13 Jbeta primers. The assay was immunoSEQ multiplex PCR, and TCRdb's table has in-frame clones only and misses some. This repertoire shows 200,000 to 250,000 clones, 82% found once; its top ten account for about 0.58%. Sequencing was performed on PBMCs. Source of these receptors: a middle-aged woman in good health and CMV-seronegative.

This clone turned up a few times. In DNA, the CDR3 is TGTGCCAGTCGCTCGAGCGGGGGGGCCCATGAGCAGTTCTTC. It yields the protein CASRSSGGAHEQFF. The genes are TRBV19 and TRBJ2-1, with TRBD2 identical over 10 bases. Germline trimming cut 8 bases from V and 8 bases from J; bases unmatched to any gene: 9. Germline V gene sequence: CDR1 LNHDA, CDR2 SQIVND (reference sequence). The CDR3 is 14 residues long.

This chain uses TRBV7-9 with TRBJ1-2; TRBD1 might be the D (5 bases). The CDR3 totals 15 residues. V was shortened by 1 base and J by 5 bases, with 14 bases between the two germline ends. Germline CDR1 SEHNR, CDR2 FQNEAQ (reference sequence). The CDR3 DNA is TGTGCCAGCAGCTTAGGCGACAGCCTGTCATATGGCTACACCTTC. Translating gives CASSLGDSLSYGYTF. Full variable domain (rest looked up from reference TRBV7-9 and TRBJ1-2): DTGVSQNPRHKITKRGQNVTFRCDPISEHNRLYWYRQTLGQGPEFLTYFQNEAQLEKSRLLSDRFSAERPKGSFSTLEIQRTEQGDSAMYLCASSLGDSLSYGYTFGSGTRLTVV.

This chain uses TRBV19 with TRBJ2-7; TRBD1 matches 9 bases. Unmatched junction bases numbered 8, after V lost 5 bases and J lost 3 bases. The germline V gene encodes CDR1 LNHDA and CDR2 SQIVND (reference sequence). The CDR3 contains 15 residues. CDR3 loop: CASSPAGTGNYEQYF. In nucleotides, the CDR3 is TGTGCCAGTAGTCCCGCCGGGACAGGGAACTACGAGCAGTACTTC.

The chain is built from TRBV5-4 and TRBJ1-6; D might be TRBD1 (6 bases). Between the trimmed V and J ends, which lost 5 bases and 0 bases, there was a span of 18 bases. Germline CDR1 SGHNT, CDR2 YYREEE (reference sequence). CDR3 length: 18 amino acids. The CDR3 coding sequence is TGTGCCAGCAGATCCGGCCAGGGGCCTAGCTCCTATAATTCACCCCTCCACTTT. This gives the protein CASRSGQGPSSYNSPLHF.

This clone has only one observation. The chain carries TRBV5-1 and TRBJ1-1, with D possibly matching TRBD1 (5 bases). The germline V and J ends were trimmed by 4 bases and 4 bases, with 20 bases remaining between them. Germline V lookup: CDR1 SGHRS, CDR2 YFSETQ. CDR3 length: 16 residues. DNA of the CDR3: TGCGCCAGCAGCCCCCTTTCGGGGGGTCGGGGCACTGAAGCTTTCTTT. It codes for CASSPLSGGRGTEAFF.

The chain has TRBV5-1 and TRBJ1-1, with TRBD1 matching over 7 bases. Germline lookup yields CDR1 SGHRS and CDR2 YFSETQ. The length of the CDR3 is 15 residues. The V segment lost 1 base and the J segment 2 bases; nucleotides outside the gene matches: 5. CDR3 loop: CASSLRTGGNTEAFF. CDR3 DNA sequence: TGCGCCAGCAGCTTGAGGACAGGCGGTAACACTGAAGCTTTCTTT.

In this sample, this clone turned up once. This chain uses TRBV29-1 with TRBJ2-2; D is uncertain. CDR1 SQVTM and CDR2 ANQGSEA come from the germline V gene. The CDR3 has 15 residues. Trimming removed 6 bases from V and 4 bases from J, with 18 bases in between. The CDR3 loop is CSVLRRTSGTGELFF. The CDR3 coding sequence is TGCAGCGTCCTTAGGCGCACTTCGGGCACCGGGGAGCTGTTTTTT.

The chain carries TRBV7-9 and TRBJ1-2; tentative D call: TRBD1 (5 bases). Germline assignment: CDR1 SEHNR and CDR2 FQNEAQ (reference sequence). This CDR3 is 14 amino acids long. Trimming left V 1 base short and J 6 bases short, with 12 bases between. CDR3 in DNA: TGTGCCAGCAGCTTAGAAATACAGGCTCATGGCTACACCTTC. Amino acids: CASSLEIQAHGYTF.

The rearrangement links TRBV5-1 to TRBJ1-2, with TRBD1 identical over 10 bases. The CDR3 sequence is 15 residues long. V lost 4 bases to trimming and J lost 8 bases; unmatched junction nucleotides: 11. Germline V gene data show CDR1 as SGHRS and CDR2 as YFSETQ. The CDR3: CASSREGQGRSGYTF. The CDR3 DNA reads as TGCGCCAGCAGCAGGGAGGGACAGGGGCGTAGCGGCTACACCTTC.

V gene TRBV6-1 combines with J gene TRBJ1-1, with no clear D. The CDR3 spans 13 residues. Germline V gene sequence: CDR1 MNHNS, CDR2 SASEGT. Trimming stripped 6 bases from V and 1 base from J, with 9 bases between. Here the CDR3 reads CASRVNRNTEAFF. CDR3 DNA sequence: TGTGCCAGCAGAGTAAACAGGAACACTGAAGCTTTCTTT.

The V call is TRBV6-5, the J call TRBJ1-2; D not certain. From germline, CDR1 is MNHEY and CDR2 SVGAGI. CDR3 length equals 16 residues. Trimming cost V 2 bases and J 4 bases, with 17 bases left between them. The CDR3 protein is CASSYAARRVIYGYTF. In DNA form, the CDR3 reads TGTGCCAGCAGTTACGCGGCCCGGCGGGTTATCTATGGCTACACCTTC.

The chain uses TRBV6-6 and TRBJ1-2, with a tentative D call TRBD1 (5 bases). The V gene's germline CDR1 is MNHNY and CDR2 SVGAGI (reference sequence). The length of the CDR3 is 13 residues. V gave up 6 bases and J gave up 4 bases, with 12 bases separating them. CDR3 amino acids: CASSRGTPYGYTF. For the CDR3, the DNA is TGTGCCAGCAGCCGCGGGACCCCCTATGGCTACACCTTC.

This clone was recorded only once. The rearrangement links TRBV7-9 to TRBJ2-1, with 14 bases matching TRBD2. J was trimmed by 3 bases and V by 10 bases; bases with no gene match: 8. The germline gives CDR1 SEHNR, CDR2 FQNEAQ (reference sequence). The CDR3 spans 16 residues. DNA for the CDR3: TGTGCCACACGGACTAGCGGGGGGCTTTACTACAATGAGCAGTTCTTC. The encoded protein is CATRTSGGLYYNEQFF.

A few counts support this clone. The chain is built from TRBV18 and TRBJ1-5; D is undetermined. V lost 4 bases to trimming and J lost 5 bases, with 12 bases between them. The CDR3 extends over 14 amino acids. CDR1 and CDR2 (germline): KGHSH, LQKENI. The DNA for the CDR3 is TGTGCCAGCTCACGGTCGGACGGGGATCAGCCCCAGCATTTT. It encodes CASSRSDGDQPQHF.

V is TRBV12-2 and J is TRBJ1-6; the table's TRBD1 call for D was not verified on the DNA. TRBV12-2 is noted as a pseudogene. CDR3 size: 17 residues. This chain's CDR3 is CASRLAKGVPYNSPLHF. CDR3 bases: TGTGCAAGTCGCTTAGCGAAGGGGGTCCCCTATAATTCACCCCTCCACTTT.

This chain joins TRBV5-1 and TRBJ1-1, with 11 bases lining up with TRBD1. CDR3 size: 14 residues. Germline V lookup: CDR1 SGHRS, CDR2 YFSETQ. The junction had 4 bases not matched to a gene; V was cut back by 4 bases and J by 5 bases. For the CDR3, the DNA is TGCGCCAGCAGCCAGGGACAGGGGGGAACTGAAGCTTTCTTT. Protein: CASSQGQGGTEAFF.

V usage is TRBV19 and J usage is TRBJ2-1; the D is unclear. The CDR3 is 15 residues long. Trimming pared 5 bases from V and 0 bases from J, leaving 11 bases between. Germline loops: CDR1 LNHDA, CDR2 SQIVND (reference sequence). The DNA of the CDR3 is TGTGCCAGTAGTTTCCAGGCTGACTCCTACAATGAGCAGTTCTTC. Protein: CASSFQADSYNEQFF.

J is TRBJ2-7 and V is TRBV6-5, with TRBD2 matching 7 bases. V gave up 6 bases and J gave up 3 bases; unmatched junction bases: 11. The CDR3 covers 15 residues. CDR1 is MNHEY and CDR2 is SVGAGI in the germline V gene. As DNA, the CDR3 is TGTGCCAGCAGCCAAACTAGCGCCGGTGACTACGAGCAGTACTTC. This translates into CASSQTSAGDYEQYF.